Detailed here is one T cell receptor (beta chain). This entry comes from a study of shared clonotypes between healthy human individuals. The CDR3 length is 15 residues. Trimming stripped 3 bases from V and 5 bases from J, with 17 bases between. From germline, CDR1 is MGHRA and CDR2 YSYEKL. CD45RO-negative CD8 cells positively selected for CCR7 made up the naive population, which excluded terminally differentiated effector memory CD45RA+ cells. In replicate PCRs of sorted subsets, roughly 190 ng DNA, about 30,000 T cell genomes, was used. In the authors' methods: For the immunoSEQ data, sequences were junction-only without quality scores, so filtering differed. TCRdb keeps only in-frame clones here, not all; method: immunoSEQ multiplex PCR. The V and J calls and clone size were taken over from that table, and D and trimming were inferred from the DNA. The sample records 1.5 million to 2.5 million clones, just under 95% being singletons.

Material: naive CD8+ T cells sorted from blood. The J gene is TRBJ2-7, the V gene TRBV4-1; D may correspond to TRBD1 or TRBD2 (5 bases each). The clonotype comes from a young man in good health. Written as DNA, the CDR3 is TGCGCCAGCAGCCACTACCGGGACCATCGCGACGAGCAGTACTTC. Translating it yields CASSHYRDHRDEQYF.